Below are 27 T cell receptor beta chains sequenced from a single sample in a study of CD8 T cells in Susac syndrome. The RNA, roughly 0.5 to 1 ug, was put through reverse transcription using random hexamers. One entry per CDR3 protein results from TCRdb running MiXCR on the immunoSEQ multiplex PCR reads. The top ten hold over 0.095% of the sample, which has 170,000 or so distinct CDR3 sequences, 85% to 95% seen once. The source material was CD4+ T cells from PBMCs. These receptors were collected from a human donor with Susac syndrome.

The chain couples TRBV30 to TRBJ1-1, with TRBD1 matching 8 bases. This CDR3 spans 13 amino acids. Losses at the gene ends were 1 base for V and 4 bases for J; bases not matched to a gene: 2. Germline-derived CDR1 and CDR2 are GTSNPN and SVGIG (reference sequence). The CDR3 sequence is CAWSDRGITEAFF. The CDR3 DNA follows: TGTGCCTGGAGTGACAGGGGGATCACTGAAGCTTTCTTT.

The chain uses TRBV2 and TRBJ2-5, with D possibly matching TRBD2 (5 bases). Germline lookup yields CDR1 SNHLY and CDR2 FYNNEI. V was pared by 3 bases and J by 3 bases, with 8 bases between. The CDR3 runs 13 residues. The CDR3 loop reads CASSEAREETQYF. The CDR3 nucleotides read TGTGCCAGCAGTGAGGCGAGGGAAGAGACCCAGTACTTC.

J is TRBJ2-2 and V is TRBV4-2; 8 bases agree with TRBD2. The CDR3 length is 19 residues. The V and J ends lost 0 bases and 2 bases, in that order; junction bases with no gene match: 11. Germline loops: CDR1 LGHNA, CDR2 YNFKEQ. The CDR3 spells CASSQDWVSGAANTGELFF. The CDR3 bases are TGTGCCAGCAGCCAAGATTGGGTTAGCGGGGCCGCTAACACCGGGGAGCTGTTTTTT.

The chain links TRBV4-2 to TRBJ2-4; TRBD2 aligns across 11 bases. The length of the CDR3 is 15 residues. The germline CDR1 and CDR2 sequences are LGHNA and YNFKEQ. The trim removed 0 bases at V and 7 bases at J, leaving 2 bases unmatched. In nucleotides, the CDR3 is TGTGCCAGCAGCCAAGAAGCTAGCGGGGGGAACATTCAGTACTTC. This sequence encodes CASSQEASGGNIQYF.

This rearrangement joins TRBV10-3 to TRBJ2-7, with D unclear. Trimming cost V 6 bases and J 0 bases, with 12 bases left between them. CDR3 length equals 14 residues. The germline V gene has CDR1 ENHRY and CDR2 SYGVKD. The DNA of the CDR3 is TGTGCCATCAGGGAGACCTTTAGCTCCTACGAGCAGTACTTC. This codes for CAIRETFSSYEQYF.

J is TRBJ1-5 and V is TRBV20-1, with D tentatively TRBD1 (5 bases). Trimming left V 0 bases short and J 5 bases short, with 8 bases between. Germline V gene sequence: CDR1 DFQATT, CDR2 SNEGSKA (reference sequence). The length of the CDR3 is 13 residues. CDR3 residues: CSAREGVYQPQHF. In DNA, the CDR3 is TGCAGTGCTAGAGAGGGGGTTTATCAGCCCCAGCATTTT.

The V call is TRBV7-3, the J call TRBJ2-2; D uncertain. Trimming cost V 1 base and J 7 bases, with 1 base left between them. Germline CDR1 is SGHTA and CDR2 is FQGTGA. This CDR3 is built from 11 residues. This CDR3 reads CASSLNGELFF. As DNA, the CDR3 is TGTGCCAGCAGCTTAAACGGGGAGCTGTTTTTT. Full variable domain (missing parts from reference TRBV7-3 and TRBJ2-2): GAGVSQTPSNKVTEKGKYVELRCDPISGHTALYWYRQSLGQGPEFLIYFQGTGAADDSGLPNDRFFAVRPEGSVSTLKIQRTERGDSAVYLCASSLNGELFFGEGSRLTVL.

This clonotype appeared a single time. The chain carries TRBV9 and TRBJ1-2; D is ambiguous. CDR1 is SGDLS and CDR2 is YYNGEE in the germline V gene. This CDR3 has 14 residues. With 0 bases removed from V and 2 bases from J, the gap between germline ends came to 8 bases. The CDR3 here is CASSVVPGNYGYTF. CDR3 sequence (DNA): TGTGCCAGCAGCGTAGTCCCAGGAAACTATGGCTACACCTTC.

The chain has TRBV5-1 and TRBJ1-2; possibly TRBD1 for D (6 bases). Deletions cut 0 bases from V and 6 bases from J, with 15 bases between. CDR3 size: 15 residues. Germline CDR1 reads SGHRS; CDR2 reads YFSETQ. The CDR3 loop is CASSLGDNFDNGYTF. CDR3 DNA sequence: TGCGCCAGCAGCTTGGGGGACAATTTTGATAATGGCTACACCTTC.

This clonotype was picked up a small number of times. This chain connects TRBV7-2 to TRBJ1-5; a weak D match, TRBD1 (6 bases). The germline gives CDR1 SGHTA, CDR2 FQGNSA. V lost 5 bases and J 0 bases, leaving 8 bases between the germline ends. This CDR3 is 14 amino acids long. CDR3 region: CASSPDSSNQPQHF. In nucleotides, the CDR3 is TGTGCCAGCAGCCCGGACAGTAGCAATCAGCCCCAGCATTTT.

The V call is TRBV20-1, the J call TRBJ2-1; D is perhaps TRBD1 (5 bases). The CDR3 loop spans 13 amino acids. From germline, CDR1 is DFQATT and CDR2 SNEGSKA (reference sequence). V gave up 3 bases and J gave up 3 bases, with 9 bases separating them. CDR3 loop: CSASIDSYNEQFF. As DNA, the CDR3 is TGCAGTGCTAGCATTGACAGCTACAATGAGCAGTTCTTC.

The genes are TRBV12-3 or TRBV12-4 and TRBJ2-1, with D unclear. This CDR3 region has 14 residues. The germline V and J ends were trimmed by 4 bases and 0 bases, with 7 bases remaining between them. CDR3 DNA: TGTGCCAGCAGTTCCGAGTACTCCTACAATGAGCAGTTCTTC. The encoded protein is CASSSEYSYNEQFF.

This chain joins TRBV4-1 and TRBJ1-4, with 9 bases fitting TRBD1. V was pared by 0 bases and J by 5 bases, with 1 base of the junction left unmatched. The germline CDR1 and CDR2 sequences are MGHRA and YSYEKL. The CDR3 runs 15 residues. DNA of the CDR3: TGCGCCAGCAGCCAAGAAGGGACAGGGAATGAAAAACTGTTTTTT. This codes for CASSQEGTGNEKLFF.

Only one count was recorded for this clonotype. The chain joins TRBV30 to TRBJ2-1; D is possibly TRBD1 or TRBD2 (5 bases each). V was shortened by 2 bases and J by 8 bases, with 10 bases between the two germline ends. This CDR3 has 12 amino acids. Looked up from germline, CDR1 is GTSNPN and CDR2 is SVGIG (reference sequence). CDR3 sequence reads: CAWSPGDHEQFF. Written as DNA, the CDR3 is TGTGCCTGGAGTCCCGGGGACCATGAGCAGTTCTTC.

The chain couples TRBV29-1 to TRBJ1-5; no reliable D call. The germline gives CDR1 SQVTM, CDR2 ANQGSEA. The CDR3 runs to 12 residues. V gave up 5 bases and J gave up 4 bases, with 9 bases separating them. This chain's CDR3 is CSVWPKNQPQHF. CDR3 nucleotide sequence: TGCAGCGTTTGGCCTAAAAATCAGCCCCAGCATTTT. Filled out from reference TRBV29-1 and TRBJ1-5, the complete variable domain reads SAVISQKPSRDICQRGTSLTIQCQVDSQVTMMFWYRQQPGQSLTLIATANQGSEATYESGFVIDKFPISRPNLTFSTLTVSNMSPEDSSIYLCSVWPKNQPQHFGDGTRLSIL.

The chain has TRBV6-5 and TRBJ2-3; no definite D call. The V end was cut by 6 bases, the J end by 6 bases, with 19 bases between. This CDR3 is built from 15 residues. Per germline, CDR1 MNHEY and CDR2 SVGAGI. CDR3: CASRDRRGQGDTQYF. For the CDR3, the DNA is TGTGCCAGCAGAGACCGGAGAGGTCAAGGTGATACGCAGTATTTT.

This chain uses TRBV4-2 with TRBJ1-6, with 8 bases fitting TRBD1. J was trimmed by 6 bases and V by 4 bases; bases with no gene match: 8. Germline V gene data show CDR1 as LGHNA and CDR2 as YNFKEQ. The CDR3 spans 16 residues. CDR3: CASSPRTGTVNSPLHF. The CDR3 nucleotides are TGTGCCAGCAGCCCCCGGACAGGGACCGTTAATTCACCCCTCCACTTT.

CDR3 sequence reads: CASSAAGTGNTIYF. CDR3 bases: TGTGCCAGCAGCGCTGCAGGGACCGGAAACACCATATATTTT. V gene TRBV7-3 combines with J gene TRBJ1-3, with a possible D match to TRBD1 (5 bases). Germline values: CDR1 SGHTA, CDR2 FQGTGA. The CDR3 totals 14 residues. V dropped 5 bases and J dropped 4 bases, with 12 bases sitting between them.

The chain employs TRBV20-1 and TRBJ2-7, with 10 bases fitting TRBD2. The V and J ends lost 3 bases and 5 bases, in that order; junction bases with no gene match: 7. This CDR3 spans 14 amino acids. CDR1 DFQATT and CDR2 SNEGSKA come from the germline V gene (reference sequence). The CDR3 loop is CSASNSGGFNEQYF. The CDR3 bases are TGCAGTGCTAGCAATAGCGGGGGGTTCAACGAGCAGTACTTC.

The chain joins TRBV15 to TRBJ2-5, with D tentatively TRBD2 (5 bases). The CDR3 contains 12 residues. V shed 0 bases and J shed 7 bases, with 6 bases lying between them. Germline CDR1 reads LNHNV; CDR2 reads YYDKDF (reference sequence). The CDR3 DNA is TGTGCCACCAGCAGAGATGCGGGGACCCAGTACTTC. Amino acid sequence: CATSRDAGTQYF.

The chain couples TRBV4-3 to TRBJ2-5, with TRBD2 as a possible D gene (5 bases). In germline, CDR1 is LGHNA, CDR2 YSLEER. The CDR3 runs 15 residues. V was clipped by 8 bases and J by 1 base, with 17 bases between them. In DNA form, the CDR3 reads TGCGCCAGCCCTAGCCGTTCCAGGCCCCAAGAGACCCAGTACTTC. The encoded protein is CASPSRSRPQETQYF.

The CDR3 DNA sequence: TGCAGCGTCGACAGGTTGAACACTGAAGCTTTCTTT. Amino acids: CSVDRLNTEAFF. V usage is TRBV29-1 and J usage is TRBJ1-1; a weak D match, TRBD1 (6 bases). The length of the CDR3 is 12 residues. V shed 6 bases and J shed 0 bases, with 8 bases lying between them. Germline V gene sequence: CDR1 SQVTM, CDR2 ANQGSEA.

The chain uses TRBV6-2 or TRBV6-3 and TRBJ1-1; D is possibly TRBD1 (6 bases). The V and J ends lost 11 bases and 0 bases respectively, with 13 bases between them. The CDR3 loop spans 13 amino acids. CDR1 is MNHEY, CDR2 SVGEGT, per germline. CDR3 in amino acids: CAAIGTLNTEAFF. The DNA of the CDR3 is TGTGCCGCCATTGGGACACTGAACACTGAAGCTTTCTTT.

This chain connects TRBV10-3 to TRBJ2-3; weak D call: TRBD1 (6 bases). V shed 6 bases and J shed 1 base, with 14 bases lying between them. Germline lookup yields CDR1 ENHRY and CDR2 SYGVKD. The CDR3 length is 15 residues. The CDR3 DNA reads TGTGCCATCAGCGAGGGGGACGGACGCACAGATACGCAGTATTTT. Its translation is CAISEGDGRTDTQYF.

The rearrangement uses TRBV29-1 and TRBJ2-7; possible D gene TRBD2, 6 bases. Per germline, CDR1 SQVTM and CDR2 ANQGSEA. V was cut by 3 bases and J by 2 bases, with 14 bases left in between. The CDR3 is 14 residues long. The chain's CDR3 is CSVELRDSTYEQYF. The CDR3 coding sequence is TGCAGCGTTGAGTTGAGGGACTCCACCTACGAGCAGTACTTC.

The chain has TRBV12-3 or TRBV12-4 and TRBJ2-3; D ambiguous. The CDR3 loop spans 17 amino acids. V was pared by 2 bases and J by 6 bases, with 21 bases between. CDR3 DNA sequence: TGTGCCAGCAGTTTAAAGGCTAGGTCCCTTAAGACGGATACGCAGTATTTT. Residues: CASSLKARSLKTDTQYF.

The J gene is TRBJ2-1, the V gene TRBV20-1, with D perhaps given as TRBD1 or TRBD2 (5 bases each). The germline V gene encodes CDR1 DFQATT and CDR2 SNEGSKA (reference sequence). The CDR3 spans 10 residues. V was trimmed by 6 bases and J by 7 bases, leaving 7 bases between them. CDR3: CSAGPNEQFF. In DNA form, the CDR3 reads TGCAGTGCGGGACCAAATGAGCAGTTCTTC.